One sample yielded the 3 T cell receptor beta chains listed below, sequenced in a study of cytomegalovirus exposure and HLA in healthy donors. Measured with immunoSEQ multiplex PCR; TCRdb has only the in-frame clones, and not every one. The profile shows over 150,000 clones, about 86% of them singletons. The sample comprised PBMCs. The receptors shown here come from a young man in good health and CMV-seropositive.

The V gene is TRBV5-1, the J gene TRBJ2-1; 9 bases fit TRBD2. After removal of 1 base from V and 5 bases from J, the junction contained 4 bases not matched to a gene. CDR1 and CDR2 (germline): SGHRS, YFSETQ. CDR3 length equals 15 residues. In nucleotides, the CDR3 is TGCGCCAGCAGCTTGTTAGCGGGGGAGGACAATGAGCAGTTCTTC. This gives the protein CASSLLAGEDNEQFF.

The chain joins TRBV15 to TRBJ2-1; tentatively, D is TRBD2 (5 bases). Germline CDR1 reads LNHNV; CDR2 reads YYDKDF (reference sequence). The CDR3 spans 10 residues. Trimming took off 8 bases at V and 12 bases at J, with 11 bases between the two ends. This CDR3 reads CATAGERQFF. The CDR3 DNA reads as TGTGCCACCGCCGGGGAGAGGCAGTTCTTC.

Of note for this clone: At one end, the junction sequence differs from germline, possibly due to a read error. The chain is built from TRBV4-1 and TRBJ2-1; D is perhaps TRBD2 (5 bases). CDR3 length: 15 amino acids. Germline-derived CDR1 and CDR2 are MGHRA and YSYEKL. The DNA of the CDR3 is TGCGCCAGCAGGCAAGTCCCGGGAAGATACAATGAGCAGTTCTTC. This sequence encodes CASRQVPGRYNEQFF.